The rows below give T cell receptor beta chains drawn from one sample of a study of blood T cell repertoires in COVID-19. Generated by immunoSEQ multiplex PCR, the TCRdb table keeps only in-frame clones and is missing some. This sample has 120,000 to 150,000 clones, with about 85% found just once. Source material: peripheral blood. The receptors stem from a human donor with acute or convalescent COVID-19. The donor label of this sample is uncertain. The CDR3 runs from the conserved cysteine through the conserved F or W. D genes are given only for firm matches. Rows may omit the clone size; those that give it use once, few, many or a size class.

DNA	CDR3	size	D	length	V	J
TGTGCCAGCAGTCGACAGGGCTCTGGAAACACCATATATTTT	CASSRQGSGNTIYF	NA	TRBD1	14	TRBV6-5	TRBJ1-3
TGTGCCAGCACCAAGGGGGAGGGAAGTTACTTGAGCAACACTGAAGCTTTCTTT	CASTKGEGSYLSNTEAFF	NA	NA	18	TRBV13	TRBJ1-1
TGTGCCATCAGTACAGGGGATGGGGCCAACGTCCTGACTTTC	CAISTGDGANVLTF	NA	TRBD1	14	TRBV10-3	TRBJ2-6
TGTGCCAGCAGCCAAGATCTTCGACAGGGGGCCTACGAGCAGTACTTC	CASSQDLRQGAYEQYF	NA	TRBD1	16	TRBV3-1/TRBV3-2	TRBJ2-7
TGTGCCAGCGGTGGGAGGTCCGCGAGCTCCTATAATTCACCCCTCCACTTT	CASGGRSASSYNSPLHF	few	NA	17	TRBV6-1	TRBJ1-6
TGTGCCAGCAGCTATGACAGGGTTGGTACTGAAGCTTTCTTT	CASSYDRVGTEAFF	NA	TRBD1	14	TRBV7-2	TRBJ1-1
TGCAGCGTGCAGGGGGCTGGAGGTGAAAAACTGTTTTTT	CSVQGAGGEKLFF	NA	TRBD1	13	TRBV29-1	TRBJ1-4
TGCAGTGCTAGTAAGGGGGCTTCCTACGAGCAGTACTTC	CSASKGASYEQYF	NA	TRBD1	13	TRBV20-1	TRBJ2-7
TGTGCCAGCAGTGACATGTCTGGGGCAGGACCTTCAAATCAGCCCCAGCATTTT	CASSDMSGAGPSNQPQHF	once	NA	18	TRBV6-1	TRBJ1-5
TGTGCCAGCACCTTCGGGGGGGATGGCTACACCTTC	CASTFGGDGYTF	once	NA	12	TRBV2	TRBJ1-2
TGTGCCAGCTCACCGGAGAGGGTACGTGGCTACACCTTC	CASSPERVRGYTF	NA	NA	13	TRBV18	TRBJ1-2
TGCGCCAGCAGCCCGGGACAGATTAATGAAAAACTGTTTTTT	CASSPGQINEKLFF	NA	TRBD1	14	TRBV5-1	TRBJ1-4
TGTGCCAGCAGCTTAGGGGCAGGAAACACCATATATTTT	CASSLGAGNTIYF	few	NA	13	TRBV7-9	TRBJ1-3
TGTGCCAGCAGGAGGGGCGAGGGACAAGGCTCACCCCTCCACTTT	CASRRGEGQGSPLHF	few	NA	15	TRBV2	TRBJ1-6
TGTGCCAGCTCCAAAGGGACAGATAATTCACCCCTCCACTTT	CASSKGTDNSPLHF	few	TRBD1	14	TRBV27	TRBJ1-6
TGTGCCAGCAGTTTAAGCGGCCCGGCAGCTAACTATGGCTACACCTTC	CASSLSGPAANYGYTF	few	NA	16	TRBV28	TRBJ1-2
TGTGCCAGCAGCCCCGGGAATTCACCCCTCCACTTT	CASSPGNSPLHF	NA	NA	12	TRBV9	TRBJ1-6
TGTGCCAGCAGCCAATATCGTGGGACTCCGGCCAAAAACATTCAGTACTTC	CASSQYRGTPAKNIQYF	NA	NA	17	TRBV3-1/TRBV3-2	TRBJ2-4
TGTGCCAGCAGTGACAGGGGGTGGTATGGCTACACCTTC	CASSDRGWYGYTF	NA	TRBD1	13	TRBV12-3/TRBV12-4	TRBJ1-2
TGCAGCTTTACCGGGACAGTTGGGGGGACCCAGTACTTC	CSFTGTVGGTQYF	NA	TRBD1	13	TRBV29-1	TRBJ2-5
TGTGCCAGTAGTCCCCGCCTTTCGGAAAGGCGGCAGCCCCAGCATTTT	CASSPRLSERRQPQHF	NA	NA	16	TRBV19	TRBJ1-5
TGTGCCAGCAGTTTAGTCGCGGGTGGCTACACCTTC	CASSLVAGGYTF	NA	NA	12	TRBV28	TRBJ1-2
TGCAGCGTCTTCGGACAAGACTATGGCTACACCTTC	CSVFGQDYGYTF	NA	NA	12	TRBV29-1	TRBJ1-2
TGTGCCAGCAGTGAAATCGACACTGAAGCTTTCTTT	CASSEIDTEAFF	NA	NA	12	TRBV25-1	TRBJ1-1
TGTGCCAGCAGTTCCGGTCGTGGTTCACCCCTCCACTTT	CASSSGRGSPLHF	once	NA	13	TRBV27	TRBJ1-6
TGCGCCAGCAGCTTGGCCAGGGACAGGAACACCGGGGAGCTGTTTTTT	CASSLARDRNTGELFF	NA	TRBD1	16	TRBV5-1	TRBJ2-2
TGTGCCAGCAGCCCTATCGGACACCGGAACACTGAAGCTTTCTTT	CASSPIGHRNTEAFF	NA	NA	15	TRBV7-8	TRBJ1-1
TGTGCCAGCAGCTTGGGACAGGGGGCTAGGGAGACCCAGTACTTC	CASSLGQGARETQYF	NA	TRBD1	15	TRBV7-2	TRBJ2-5
TGTGCCAGCAGTTACTCAGGTCGGCGTTCAGGCCGTACTGAGCAGTTCTTC	CASSYSGRRSGRTEQFF	NA	NA	17	TRBV6-2/TRBV6-3	TRBJ2-1
TGTGCCAGTAGTATAGCCGAGCGCACAGATACGCAGTATTTT	CASSIAERTDTQYF	NA	NA	14	TRBV19	TRBJ2-3
TGCAGCGTTGACAGGGAGAACACCGGGGAGCTGTTTTTT	CSVDRENTGELFF	NA	NA	13	TRBV29-1	TRBJ2-2
TGCGCCAGCAGCTCTAGACAGGGGGAGTATAATTCACCCCTCCACTTT	CASSSRQGEYNSPLHF	NA	TRBD1	16	TRBV5-1	TRBJ1-6
TGTGCCTGGAGTGAACTTCCGGACCTGAGGGCCCTGTTGTATGGCTACACCTTC	CAWSELPDLRALLYGYTF	few	NA	18	TRBV30	TRBJ1-2
TGCGCCAGCAGTGAGACTCACAGGGGCCATAGCAATCAGCCCCAGCATTTT	CASSETHRGHSNQPQHF	NA	TRBD1	17	TRBV10-1	TRBJ1-5
TGTGCCAGCAGCCCCGTTCCGGGACTAGCGGACAATGAGCAGTTCTTC	CASSPVPGLADNEQFF	once	TRBD2	16	TRBV28	TRBJ2-1
TGTGCCAGCAGTTCTGACAGGGCCACTGAAGCTTTCTTT	CASSSDRATEAFF	once	TRBD1	13	TRBV27	TRBJ1-1
TGTGCCAGCAGTTTTTCCGTGAATTCACCCCTCCACTTT	CASSFSVNSPLHF	NA	NA	13	TRBV12-3/TRBV12-4	TRBJ1-6
TGTGCCAGCAGCTTGGCCCGGACAGGGGGGCACACTGAAGCTTTCTTT	CASSLARTGGHTEAFF	NA	TRBD1	16	TRBV5-6	TRBJ1-1
TGTGCCATCAGTGTGAAGGGGTTTAGGGATGAAGCTTTCTTT	CAISVKGFRDEAFF	NA	NA	14	TRBV10-3	TRBJ1-1
TGTGCCAGTAGTATGGGGGGTTGGAGTTCACCCCTCCACTTT	CASSMGGWSSPLHF	NA	NA	14	TRBV19	TRBJ1-6
TGTGCCAGCAGCTCGGACAGGGGGGGCACTGAAGCTTTCTTT	CASSSDRGGTEAFF	NA	TRBD1	14	TRBV7-3	TRBJ1-1
TGTGCCAGCAGCACCAGGGGTTGGGGTAGGAGCACTGAAGCTTTCTTT	CASSTRGWGRSTEAFF	few	NA	16	TRBV11-3	TRBJ1-1